The entry below describes one TCR beta chain. These data are taken from a study of cytomegalovirus exposure and HLA in healthy donors. Profiling relied on immunoSEQ multiplex PCR, and the TCRdb table lists in-frame clones only, not all of them. The sample has approximately 150,000 clones, 91% seen once. Germline CDR1 reads SGHRS; CDR2 reads YFSETQ. The V gene lost 0 bases and the J gene lost 10 bases, with 19 bases spanning the gap. This CDR3 region has 15 residues. The sequence was collected from a woman aged 18-30 years in good health and CMV-seropositive. Specimen: PBMCs. V gene TRBV5-1 combines with J gene TRBJ1-1, with D unresolved. DNA of the CDR3: TGCGCCAGCAGCTTGGTCGGGGTTGGAACTAGTGGAGCTTTCTTT. Protein: CASSLVGVGTSGAFF.